A selection of T cell receptor beta chains follows, all from one sample in a study of cytomegalovirus exposure and HLA in healthy donors. Method: immunoSEQ multiplex PCR; TCRdb's copy keeps in-frame clones and lacks some. The sample has around 150,000 clones; roughly 80% are singletons. The sequencing input was PBMCs. All receptors derive from a male donor in good health and CMV-seronegative. CDR3s include the opening cysteine and the closing phenylalanine or tryptophan. The D gene is left open where the match is weak. Clone sizes are given selectively: once, few, many, or a class where the clone is expanded.

V	size	D	J	DNA	CDR3
TRBV18	-	TRBD2	TRBJ2-7	TGTGCCAGCTCAGCTAGCGGGGGGGCCTACGAGCAGTACTTC	CASSASGGAYEQYF
TRBV30	-	-	TRBJ1-2	TGTGCCTGGAGTGTACAGGGTGCTGGCTACACCTTC	CAWSVQGAGYTF
TRBV5-1	-	-	TRBJ2-1	TGCGCCAGCAGTACTACACAGGGCTACAATGAGCAGTTCTTC	CASSTTQGYNEQFF
TRBV5-1	-	TRBD2	TRBJ2-1	TGCGCCAGCAGCTTGGTCACGGGGACTAGCGGGAGTGTCGTTGGGGAGCAGTTCTTC	CASSLVTGTSGSVVGEQFF
TRBV29-1	-	TRBD1	TRBJ1-2	TGCAGCGTCTCTCAGGGGGCAAGTGGCTACACCTTC	CSVSQGASGYTF
TRBV29-1	-	-	TRBJ1-5	TGCAGCGCTGCACAGGGAATCGATCAGCCCCAGCATTTT	CSAAQGIDQPQHF
TRBV27	-	TRBD1	TRBJ1-5	TGTGCCAGCAGTTTAGGGACAGGCGGCAATCAGCCCCAGCATTTT	CASSLGTGGNQPQHF
TRBV7-2	once	TRBD2	TRBJ2-1	TGTGCCAGCAGCTTAAGAGGGAGGGCCTCCTACAATGAGCAGTTCTTC	CASSLRGRASYNEQFF
TRBV5-6	-	-	TRBJ1-5	TGTGCCAGCAGCTTGGATAGAAGTTATAGCAATCAGCCCCAGCATTTT	CASSLDRSYSNQPQHF
TRBV9	-	-	TRBJ2-1	TGTGCCAGCAGCGGTTTACGGACTGCTCTCAATGAGCAGTTCTTC	CASSGLRTALNEQFF
TRBV19	-	TRBD1	TRBJ1-1	TGTGCCAGTAGTATAGGACAGGGGGCCCCTGAAGCTTTCTTT	CASSIGQGAPEAFF
TRBV6-1	-	TRBD1	TRBJ2-4	TGTGCCAGCAGGGACAGGGTAACCAAAAACATTCAGTACTTC	CASRDRVTKNIQYF
TRBV5-1	-	TRBD1	TRBJ1-5	TGCGCCAGCAGCTCAGGACAGGGGAGCAATCAGCCCCAGCATTTT	CASSSGQGSNQPQHF
TRBV18	few	-	TRBJ2-1	TGTGCCAGCTCACCGAGCCAGGACAATGAGCAGTTCTTC	CASSPSQDNEQFF
TRBV19	-	-	TRBJ2-1	TGTGCCAGTAGTTTTTTAGGAGCGGACTTTTCTTACAATGAGCAGTTCTTC	CASSFLGADFSYNEQFF
TRBV28	-	TRBD1	TRBJ1-1	TGTGCCAGCAGGGGACCCGGACAGGGCACTGAAGCTTTCTTT	CASRGPGQGTEAFF
TRBV29-1	-	-	TRBJ2-7	TGCAGCGTTCTCGTTGTGGGACTCCATAGCCCCTACGAGCAGTACTTC	CSVLVVGLHSPYEQYF
TRBV2	-	TRBD1	TRBJ1-1	TGTGCCAGCAGTGAAGCGATGTGGGACAGGCGTTCCACTGAAGCTTTCTTT	CASSEAMWDRRSTEAFF
TRBV5-1	-	-	TRBJ2-7	TGCGCCAGCAGCTTCTCCCTCCCCTCCTACGAGCAGTACTTC	CASSFSLPSYEQYF
TRBV11-3	-	TRBD1	TRBJ2-1	TGTGCCAGCAGCTCGGGACAGGGCGGGTACAATGAGCAGTTCTTC	CASSSGQGGYNEQFF
TRBV9	-	TRBD1	TRBJ2-7	TGTGCCAGCAGCCGGGGTGGGGACAGCGGAGCCTACGAGCAGTACTTC	CASSRGGDSGAYEQYF
TRBV27	few	-	TRBJ2-1	TGTGCCAGCAGTGTCCGTAGCGGAGGGGGGGGCTCCTACAATGAGCAGTTCTTC	CASSVRSGGGGSYNEQFF
TRBV11-3	-	TRBD2	TRBJ2-2	TGTGCCAGCAGCCCCAGCGGGGGGCGGACCGGGGAGCTGTTTTTT	CASSPSGGRTGELFF
TRBV15	-	TRBD1	TRBJ1-1	TGTGCCACCAGCAGAGATATCCGACAGGGAGGGAACACTGAAGCTTTCTTT	CATSRDIRQGGNTEAFF
TRBV28	-	-	TRBJ1-2	TGTGCCAGCAGGACAAACTATGGCTACACCTTC	CASRTNYGYTF
TRBV15	-	-	TRBJ1-2	TGTGCCACCAGCCCTAGTTCGTATGGCTACACCTTC	CATSPSSYGYTF
TRBV7-3	-	-	TRBJ2-6	TGTGCCAGCAGCTTCCGCGTTGGAGGGGAGACTTCTGGGGCCAACGTCCTGACTTTC	CASSFRVGGETSGANVLTF
TRBV5-1	-	-	TRBJ1-1	TGCGCCAGCAGCTACTTCGGGGGGGTAGGCCCTGAAGCTTTCTTT	CASSYFGGVGPEAFF
TRBV4-2	-	-	TRBJ2-1	TGTGCCAGCAGCCAAGAGCCCGACTACAGCTCCTACAATGAGCAGTTCTTC	CASSQEPDYSSYNEQFF
TRBV11-1	-	TRBD1	TRBJ2-3	TGTGCCAGCAGCTTAGCGGGACAGGATACGCAGTATTTT	CASSLAGQDTQYF
TRBV2	-	-	TRBJ2-7	TGTGCCAGCAGATTTAGGGACAACTCCTACGAGCAGTACTTC	CASRFRDNSYEQYF
TRBV28	-	-	TRBJ2-1	TGTGCCAGCAGTTTAAGGGGAGGTAGGAACAATGAGCAGTTCTTC	CASSLRGGRNNEQFF
TRBV7-9	-	TRBD1	TRBJ1-1	TGTTCCAGCAGCCCCCAGGGGGCGAACACTGAAGCTTTCTTT	CSSSPQGANTEAFF
TRBV4-1	-	-	TRBJ2-5	TGCGCCAGCAGCCGGACAGTACTCCAAGAGACCCAGTACTTC	CASSRTVLQETQYF
TRBV10-3	-	TRBD1	TRBJ1-5	TGTGCCATCAGTGAGCAGGGGGCTGAACAGCCCCAGCATTTT	CAISEQGAEQPQHF
TRBV19	-	-	TRBJ1-1	TGTGCCAGTAGTATCAATGGAGTAAACACTGAAGCTTTCTTT	CASSINGVNTEAFF
TRBV6-5	-	TRBD1	TRBJ1-5	TGTGCCAGCAGCCGACAGGGCGGCAATCAGCCCCAGCATTTT	CASSRQGGNQPQHF
TRBV5-5	once	-	TRBJ2-1	TGTGCCAGCAGTTTGGTTGGAGCACTAAATGAGCAGTTCTTC	CASSLVGALNEQFF
TRBV28	-	-	TRBJ1-2	TGTGCCAGCAGTTTATTGTCGGTAATCTATGGCTACACCTTC	CASSLLSVIYGYTF
TRBV30	-	-	TRBJ2-7	TGTGCCTGGAGTAATGGGCCCACCTCCTACGAGCAGTACTTC	CAWSNGPTSYEQYF
TRBV9	-	TRBD2	TRBJ2-1	TGTGCCAGCAGCGCTAGCGGGGGGCCTCGAACCTCCTACAATGAGCAGTTCTTC	CASSASGGPRTSYNEQFF
TRBV28	-	TRBD1	TRBJ2-1	TGTGCCAGCAGTGTATCCGCGGGACAGGGCAATGAGCAGTTCTTC	CASSVSAGQGNEQFF
TRBV28	-	-	TRBJ1-1	TGTGCCAGCAGTTTGCTCCTCGGAGCTTTCTTT	CASSLLLGAFF
TRBV18	-	TRBD2	TRBJ2-3	TGTGCCAGCTCACCATCAGGTCCGGGGGGACGCGTTTCGCAGTATTTT	CASSPSGPGGRVSQYF
TRBV5-1	few	-	TRBJ1-5	TGCGCCAGCAGCTTGGTCGGGGGTAGCAATCAGCCCCAGCATTTT	CASSLVGGSNQPQHF
TRBV30	-	-	TRBJ1-6	TGTGCCTCCGAGGGCTCCTATAATTCACCCCTCCACTTT	CASEGSYNSPLHF
TRBV20-1	-	-	TRBJ1-1	TGCAGTGCTAGAGACAGTACTGAAGCTTTCTTT	CSARDSTEAFF
TRBV6-5	few	TRBD2	TRBJ2-7	TGTGCCAGCAGTTACTCACCTAGCGGGGGCCCCTACGAGCAGTACTTC	CASSYSPSGGPYEQYF
TRBV6-5	few	-	TRBJ1-2	TGTGCCAGCAGTTACTCGAGTAAAAGCGTGAGGGGCTACACCTTC	CASSYSSKSVRGYTF
TRBV9	few	-	TRBJ1-3	TGTGCCAGCAGCGCCAGCTCTGGAAACACCATATATTTT	CASSASSGNTIYF
TRBV5-8	-	-	TRBJ2-6	TGTGCCAGCAGCGGGGGCCCGGGGGCCAACGTCCTGACTTTC	CASSGGPGANVLTF
TRBV6-5	-	-	TRBJ2-1	TGTGCCAGCAGTTACTCGAGGGCCCATGATGAGCAGTTCTTC	CASSYSRAHDEQFF